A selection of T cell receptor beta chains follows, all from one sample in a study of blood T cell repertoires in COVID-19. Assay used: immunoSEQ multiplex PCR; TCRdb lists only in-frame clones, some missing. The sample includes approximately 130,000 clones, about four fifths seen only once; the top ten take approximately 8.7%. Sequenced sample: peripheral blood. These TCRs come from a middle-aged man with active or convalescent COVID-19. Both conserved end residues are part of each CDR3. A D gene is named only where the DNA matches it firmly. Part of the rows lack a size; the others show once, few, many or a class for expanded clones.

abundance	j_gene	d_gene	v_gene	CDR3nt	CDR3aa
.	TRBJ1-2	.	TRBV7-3	TGTGCCAGCAGCTTAATGGCAGGGGCAGGCTATGGCTACACCTTC	CASSLMAGAGYGYTF
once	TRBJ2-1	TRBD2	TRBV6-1	TGTGCCAGCAGTGAATTAGCGGGGGGGTACAATGAGCAGTTCTTC	CASSELAGGYNEQFF
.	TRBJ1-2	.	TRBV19	TGTGCCAGTATGACGAGACAGCGTATTAACTATGGCTACACCTTC	CASMTRQRINYGYTF
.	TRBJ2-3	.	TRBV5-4	TGTGCCAGCAGACCAGGACAGATCACAGATACGCAGTATTTT	CASRPGQITDTQYF
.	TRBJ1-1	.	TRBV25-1	TGTGCCAGCAGTGACCCGACAGAAGCTTTCTTT	CASSDPTEAFF
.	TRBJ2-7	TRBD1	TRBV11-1	TGTGCCAGCACCCGGACAGGTATTTCCTACGAGCAGTACTTC	CASTRTGISYEQYF
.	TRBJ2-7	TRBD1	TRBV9	TGTGCCAGCAGTCGACAGGGTATCTACGAGCAGTACTTC	CASSRQGIYEQYF
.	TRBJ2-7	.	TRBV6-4	TGTGCCAGCAGTCATGGCCAGGGCCCATACGAGCAGTACTTC	CASSHGQGPYEQYF
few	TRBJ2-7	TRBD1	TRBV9	TGTGCCAGCAGCGTAGGAGTAACACAGGGGACATACGAGCAGTACTTC	CASSVGVTQGTYEQYF
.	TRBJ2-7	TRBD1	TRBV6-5	TGTGCCAGCAGGGGGACAGGGTCCCGCTACGAGCAGTACTTC	CASRGTGSRYEQYF
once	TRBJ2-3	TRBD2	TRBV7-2	TGTGCCAGCAGCTTAGCAGCGCGGGGGGGCGCCACAGATACGCAGTATTTT	CASSLAARGGATDTQYF
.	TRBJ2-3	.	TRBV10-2	TGCGCCAGCAGTGGAGGGGGGGCTACAGATACGCAGTATTTT	CASSGGGATDTQYF
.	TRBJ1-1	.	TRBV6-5	TGTGCCAGCAGCCCGAAGGGGCTGAACACTGAAGCTTTCTTT	CASSPKGLNTEAFF
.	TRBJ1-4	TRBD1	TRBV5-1	TGCGCCAGCAGCCATGGACAGGATTCTGAAAAACTGTTTTTT	CASSHGQDSEKLFF
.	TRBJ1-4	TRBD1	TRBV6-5	TGTGCCAGCAGTTACTCGTCCGGGACAGGGAATGAAAAACTGTTTTTT	CASSYSSGTGNEKLFF
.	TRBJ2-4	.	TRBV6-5	TGTGCCAGCAGCTCCCGGGACATTCAGTACTTC	CASSSRDIQYF
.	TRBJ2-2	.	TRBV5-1	TGCGCCAGCAGCTACTCTGGCACCGGGGAGCTGTTTTTT	CASSYSGTGELFF
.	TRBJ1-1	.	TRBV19	TGTGCCAGTATCAGCAGGGCCGATGAAGCTTTCTTT	CASISRADEAFF
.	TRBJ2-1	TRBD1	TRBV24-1	TGTGCCACCAGTGATTTCGGGCAGGGGGCGGGTGAGCAGTTCTTC	CATSDFGQGAGEQFF
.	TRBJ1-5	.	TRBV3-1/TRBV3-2	TGTGCCAGCAGTCACAGGGTTGAAAATCAGCCCCAGCATTTT	CASSHRVENQPQHF
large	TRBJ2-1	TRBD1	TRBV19	TGTGCCAGTAGTATAGTCAGGGGGTCCGGCAATGAGCAGTTCTTC	CASSIVRGSGNEQFF
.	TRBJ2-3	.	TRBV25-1	TGTGCCAGCCAAGGGAATGTGAGGGGGGGGGACACAGATACGCAGTATTTT	CASQGNVRGGDTDTQYF
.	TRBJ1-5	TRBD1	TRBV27	TGTGCCAGCAGTTTGGGGACAGTTGGGCCCGGTCAGCCCCAGCATTTT	CASSLGTVGPGQPQHF
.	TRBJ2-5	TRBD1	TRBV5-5	TGTGCCAGCAGTCCCGGGGATGCAGGGGGTGGGACCCAGTACTTC	CASSPGDAGGGTQYF
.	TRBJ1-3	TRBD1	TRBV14	TGTGCCAGCAGCCAACGCGAGGGGGCGAGGGGAAACACCATATATTTT	CASSQREGARGNTIYF
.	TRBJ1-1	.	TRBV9	TGTGCCAGCAGCGTACTAGGTGATACTGAAGCTTTCTTT	CASSVLGDTEAFF
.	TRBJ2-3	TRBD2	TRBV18	TGTGCCAGCTCACGGACTAGCGGGGGGGCCCAGACAGATACGCAGTATTTT	CASSRTSGGAQTDTQYF
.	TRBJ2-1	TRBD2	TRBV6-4	TGTGCCAGCAGTGAAACCGGGACTAGCGGGGGGAATGAGCAGTTCTTC	CASSETGTSGGNEQFF
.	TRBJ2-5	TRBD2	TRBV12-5	TGTGCTAGTGGTTTGGTAGGGACTAGCGGGCAAGAGACCCAGTACTTC	CASGLVGTSGQETQYF
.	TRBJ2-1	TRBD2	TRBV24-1	TGTGCCACCAGTGATTCGCTAGCGGGGGCCTTCAATGAGCAGTTCTTC	CATSDSLAGAFNEQFF
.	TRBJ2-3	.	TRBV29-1	TGCCTCGCTCTAGATGTGGATACGCAGTATTTT	CLALDVDTQYF
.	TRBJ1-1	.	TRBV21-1	TGTGCCCGCTCGACCCTGGGACAGGGGGGCACTGAAGCTTTCTTT	CARSTLGQGGTEAFF
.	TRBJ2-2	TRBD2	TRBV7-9	TGTGCCGGGAGACTAGCGGGGGGCACCGGGGAGCTGTTTTTT	CAGRLAGGTGELFF
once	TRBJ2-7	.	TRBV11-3	TGTGCCAGCAGCCCCAACGGTTACGAGCAGTACTTC	CASSPNGYEQYF
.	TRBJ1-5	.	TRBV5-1	TGCGCCAGCAGCCCAACAACAGGGTCAAATCAGCCCCAGCATTTT	CASSPTTGSNQPQHF
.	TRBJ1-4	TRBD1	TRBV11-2	TGTGCCAGCAGCCAGCGGACAGGGCAGAAGGTAAAACTGTTTTTT	CASSQRTGQKVKLFF
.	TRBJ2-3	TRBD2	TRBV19	TGTGCCAGTAGTATCAAGACGCTAGCGGGGGCCAGCACAGATACGCAGTATTTT	CASSIKTLAGASTDTQYF
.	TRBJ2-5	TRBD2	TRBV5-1	TGCGCCAGCAGCTACGGAGGACTAGCGGGGGCACGGTACCAAGAGACCCAGTACTTC	CASSYGGLAGARYQETQYF
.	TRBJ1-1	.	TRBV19	TGTGCCAGTCGACAAAACACTGAAGCTTTCTTT	CASRQNTEAFF
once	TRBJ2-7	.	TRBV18	TGTGCCAGCTCACCAGCCGGGACCGGGGGCTACGAGCAGTACTTC	CASSPAGTGGYEQYF
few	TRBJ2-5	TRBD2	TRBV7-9	TGTGCCAGCAGCAGAATGGGACTAGCGGGTGAAGAGACCCAGTACTTC	CASSRMGLAGEETQYF
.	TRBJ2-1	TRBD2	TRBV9	TGTGCCAGCAGCGTAGCCCAACTAGCGGGGGGAAATGAGCAGTTCTTC	CASSVAQLAGGNEQFF
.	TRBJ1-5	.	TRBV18	TGTGCCAGCTCACAGGGGGGCAATCAGCCCCAGCATTTT	CASSQGGNQPQHF
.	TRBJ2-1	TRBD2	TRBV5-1	TGCGCCAGCAGCTCCCGGACTAGCGGTAGCTCCTACAATGAGCAGTTCTTC	CASSSRTSGSSYNEQFF
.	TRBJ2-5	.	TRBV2	TGTGCCAGCGCCGGGCTAGCCGAGACCCAGTACTTC	CASAGLAETQYF
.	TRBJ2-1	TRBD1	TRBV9	TGTGCCAGCAGCCCCCGACAGGGGGCTCTCTTCTACAATGAGCAGTTCTTC	CASSPRQGALFYNEQFF
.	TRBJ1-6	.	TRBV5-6	TGTGCCAGCAGCCCCCTTGACGGGAATAATTCACCCCTCCACTTT	CASSPLDGNNSPLHF
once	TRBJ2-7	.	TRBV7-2	TGTGCCAGCAGCTTAGTGGGGGGGCCCTCCTACGAGCAGTACTTC	CASSLVGGPSYEQYF
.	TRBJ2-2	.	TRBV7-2	TGTGCCAGCAGCTTAAAGATAGCCAACACCGGGGAGCTGTTTTTT	CASSLKIANTGELFF
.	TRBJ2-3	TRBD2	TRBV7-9	TGTGCCAGCAGCTTGCTAGCGGGGGCTAGCACAGATACGCAGTATTTT	CASSLLAGASTDTQYF
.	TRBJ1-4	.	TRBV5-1	TGCGCCAGCAGCTTGGGGTCGGGGGGAGGTGAAAAACTGTTTTTT	CASSLGSGGGEKLFF